This T cell receptor beta chain derives from a study of CD8+ T cells in alopecia areata. From germline, CDR1 is SEHNR and CDR2 FQNEAQ (reference sequence). Trimming cost V 3 bases and J 4 bases; bases outside gene matches: 5. CDR3 length: 15 residues. The study team obtained lesional scalp punch biopsies and peripheral blood from alopecia areata patients. Investigators isolated RNA and reverse transcribed it into cDNA to act as the sequencing template. The method was immunoSEQ multiplex PCR; TCRdb's version includes in-frame clones alone and lacks a portion of them. Counted here are about 150,000 clones, 75% to 90% occurring once; the ten biggest clones make up about 14%.

This rearrangement joins TRBV7-9 to TRBJ1-1; 10 positions agree with TRBD1. The sequencing here drew on CD8+ T cells sorted from blood, taken at week 0. This sequence originates from a human donor with alopecia areata. The DNA for the CDR3 is TGTGCCAGCAGCTTGGGACAGGGGATATTCACTGAAGCTTTCTTT. Translation gives CASSLGQGIFTEAFF.